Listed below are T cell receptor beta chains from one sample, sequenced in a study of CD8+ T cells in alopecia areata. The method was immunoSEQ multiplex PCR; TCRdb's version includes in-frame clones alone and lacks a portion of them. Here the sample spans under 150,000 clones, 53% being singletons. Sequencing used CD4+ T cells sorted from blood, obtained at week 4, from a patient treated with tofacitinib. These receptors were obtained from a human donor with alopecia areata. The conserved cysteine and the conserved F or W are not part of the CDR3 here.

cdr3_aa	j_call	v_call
SVAPQEWALDGYT	TRBJ1-2	TRBV29-1
ASSPTGFTYGYT	TRBJ1-2	TRBV19
ASSPGRNQPQH	TRBJ1-5	TRBV18
ASSYEAGYGYT	TRBJ1-2	TRBV6-5
ASSLAGTSGRAYNEQF	TRBJ2-1	TRBV7-9
ASSEEGNYGYT	TRBJ1-2	TRBV2
ASSSSRGRTEAF	TRBJ1-1	TRBV7-2
ASSSQGSNQPQH	TRBJ1-5	TRBV6-6
SVEARMNTEAF	TRBJ1-1	TRBV29-1
ASRLAGVQETQY	TRBJ2-5	TRBV6-5
ASSPDNEKLF	TRBJ1-4	TRBV7-9
ASSLEVGAYNEQF	TRBJ2-1	TRBV5-1
ASSKGPGLAGGGEETQY	TRBJ2-5	TRBV9
ASSPISSYNEQF	TRBJ2-1	TRBV18
ASSRDRGRTQY	TRBJ2-3	TRBV9
ASSPQDSYNSPLH	TRBJ1-6	TRBV6-6
AWKMTGHYGYT	TRBJ1-2	TRBV30
ASSEWASGGTDTQY	TRBJ2-3	TRBV6-1
ASSEALGEGELF	TRBJ2-2	TRBV2
ASSRQDPYEQY	TRBJ2-7	TRBV4-1
ASSLRYRGDYEQY	TRBJ2-7	TRBV5-4
ASSSLSSGELF	TRBJ2-2	TRBV7-7
ASSLSGGAPYEQY	TRBJ2-7	TRBV7-3
ASSFSRGRVDTIY	TRBJ1-3	TRBV7-9
ASSRSPTGGYEQY	TRBJ2-7	TRBV5-1
ASSYSGQGNQPQH	TRBJ1-5	TRBV6-5
ASSLGSGGVNQPQH	TRBJ1-5	TRBV7-6
ATYTGTANTEAF	TRBJ1-1	TRBV19
ASRLPRASRGRKYNEQF	TRBJ2-1	TRBV2
ASSFETGDGYT	TRBJ1-2	TRBV5-4
SVEVGTGGGEQY	TRBJ2-7	TRBV29-1
SAQGRDEKLF	TRBJ1-4	TRBV29-1
ASSPSSTDTQY	TRBJ2-3	TRBV5-6
AWSTGYGYT	TRBJ1-2	TRBV30
ASSQGLVDGYT	TRBJ1-2	TRBV4-1